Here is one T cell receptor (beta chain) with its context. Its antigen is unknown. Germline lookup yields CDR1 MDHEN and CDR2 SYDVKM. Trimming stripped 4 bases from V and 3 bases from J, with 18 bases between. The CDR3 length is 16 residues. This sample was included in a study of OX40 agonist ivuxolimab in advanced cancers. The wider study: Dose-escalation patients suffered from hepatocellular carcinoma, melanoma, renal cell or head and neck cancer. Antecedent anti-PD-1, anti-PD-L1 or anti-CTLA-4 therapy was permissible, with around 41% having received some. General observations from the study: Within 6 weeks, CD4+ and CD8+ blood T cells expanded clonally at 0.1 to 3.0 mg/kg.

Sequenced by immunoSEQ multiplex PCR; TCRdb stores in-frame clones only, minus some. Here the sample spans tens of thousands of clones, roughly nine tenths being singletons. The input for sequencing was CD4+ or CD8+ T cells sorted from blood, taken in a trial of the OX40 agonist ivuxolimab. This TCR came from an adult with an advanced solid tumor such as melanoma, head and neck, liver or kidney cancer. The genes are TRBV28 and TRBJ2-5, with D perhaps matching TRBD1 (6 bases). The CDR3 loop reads CASSSPAVYREETQYF. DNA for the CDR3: TGTGCCAGCAGTTCCCCAGCGGTTTACAGGGAAGAGACCCAGTACTTC.